The T cell receptor beta chain described here comes from a study of blood T cell repertoires in COVID-19. Study context: COVID-19 samples, acute and convalescent, were from the United States, Italy and Spain.

Authors' data handling: The authors estimated nucleated cell counts from reference gene primer amplification. Method: immunoSEQ multiplex PCR; TCRdb's copy keeps in-frame clones and lacks some. From that table come the V and J calls and clone size; the DNA was used to work out D and trimming. The sample includes about 170,000 clones, over 75% of them seen just once. This receptor was identified in a man aged 80 or over with COVID-19, enrolled during active disease. The material sequenced was peripheral blood.

The CDR3 nucleotides read TGTGCCAGCAGCCTATTGACAGGGGGTAACTATGGCTACACCTTC. It translates to CASSLLTGGNYGYTF. The chain is built from TRBV5-4 and TRBJ1-2; 9 bases line up with TRBD1. Germline V gives CDR1 SGHNT, CDR2 YYREEE (reference sequence). The ends lost 4 bases at V and 1 base at J; junction bases unmatched: 5. The CDR3 runs 15 residues.